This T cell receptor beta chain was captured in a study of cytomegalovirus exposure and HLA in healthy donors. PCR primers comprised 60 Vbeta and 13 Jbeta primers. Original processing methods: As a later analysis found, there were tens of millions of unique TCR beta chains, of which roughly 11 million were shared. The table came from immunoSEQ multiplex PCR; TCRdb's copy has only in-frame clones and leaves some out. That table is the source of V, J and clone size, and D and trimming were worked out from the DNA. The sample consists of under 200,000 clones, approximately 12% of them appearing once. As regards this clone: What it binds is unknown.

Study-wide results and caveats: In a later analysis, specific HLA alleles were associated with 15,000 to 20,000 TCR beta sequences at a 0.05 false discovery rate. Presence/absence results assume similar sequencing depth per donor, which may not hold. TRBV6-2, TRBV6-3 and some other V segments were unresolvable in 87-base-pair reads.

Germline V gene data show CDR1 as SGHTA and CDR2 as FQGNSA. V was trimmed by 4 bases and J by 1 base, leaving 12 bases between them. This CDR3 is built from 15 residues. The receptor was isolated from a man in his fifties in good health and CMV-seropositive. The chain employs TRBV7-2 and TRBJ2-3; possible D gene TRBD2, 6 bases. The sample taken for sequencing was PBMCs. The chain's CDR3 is CASSYGRRGTDTQYF. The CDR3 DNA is TGTGCCAGCAGCTATGGTCGGAGGGGCACAGATACGCAGTATTTT.